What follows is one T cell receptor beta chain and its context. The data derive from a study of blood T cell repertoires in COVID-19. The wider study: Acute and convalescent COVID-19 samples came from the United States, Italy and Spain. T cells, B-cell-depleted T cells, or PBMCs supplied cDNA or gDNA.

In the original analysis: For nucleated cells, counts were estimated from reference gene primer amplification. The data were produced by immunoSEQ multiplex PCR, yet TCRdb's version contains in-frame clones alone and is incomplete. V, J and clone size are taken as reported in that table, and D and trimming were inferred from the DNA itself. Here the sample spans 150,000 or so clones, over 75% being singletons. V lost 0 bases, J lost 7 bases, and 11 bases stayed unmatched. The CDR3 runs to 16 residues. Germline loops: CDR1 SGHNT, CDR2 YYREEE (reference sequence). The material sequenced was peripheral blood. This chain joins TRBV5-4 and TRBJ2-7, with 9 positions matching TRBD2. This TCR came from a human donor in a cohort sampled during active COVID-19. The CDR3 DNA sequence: TGTGCCAGCAGCTTGGCCTGGGCTAGCGGGGCCCTTGAGCAGTACTTC. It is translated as CASSLAWASGALEQYF.